A single sample gave rise to the 12 T cell receptor beta chains below, sequenced in a study of T cells in Graves' hyperthyroidism and ophthalmopathy. The TCR beta CDR3 regions underwent amplification using RNA transcripts as the source. HTBI primers were used for first-round RT-PCR of the TCR CDR3. MiXCR, applied by TCRdb to the multiplex PCR reads, yields one record per CDR3 protein. The sample lists around 700,000 distinct CDR3 sequences, 15% to 20% occurring once. Sequenced: blood. The receptor set was obtained from a woman aged 50 to 60 with Graves' hyperthyroidism that later progressed to Graves' ophthalmopathy.

There are a few counts of this clonotype. The chain's CDR3 is CASSAQGAVTGELFF. In DNA, the CDR3 is TGTGCCAGCAGCGCACAGGGGGCCGTAACCGGGGAGCTGTTTTTT. The chain uses TRBV9 and TRBJ2-2, with 9 nucleotides matching TRBD1. The J segment lost 5 bases and the V segment lost 3 bases, leaving 5 bases of the junction unmatched. The CDR3 covers 15 residues. Germline values: CDR1 SGDLS, CDR2 YYNGEE.

This chain links TRBV12-5 with TRBJ2-1, with a tentative D call TRBD1 (6 bases). CDR1 is LGHNT and CDR2 is FRNRAP in the germline V gene. The CDR3 is 14 residues long. The ends were cut back, 2 bases at V and 4 bases at J, with 9 bases in the middle. The CDR3 region is CASGLLGAYNEQFF. DNA for the CDR3: TGTGCTAGTGGTTTGTTGGGGGCTTACAATGAGCAGTTCTTC. Combining the CDR3 with reference TRBV12-5 and TRBJ2-1 gives the whole variable domain DARVTQTPRHKVTEMGQEVTMRCQPILGHNTVFWYRQTMMQGLELLAYFRNRAPLDDSGMPKDRFSAEMPDATLATLKIQPSEPRDSAVYFCASGLLGAYNEQFFGPGTRLTVL.

This clonotype was seen only a few times. The V and J genes are TRBV19 and TRBJ1-5; TRBD1 matches at 9 bases. The J segment lost 5 bases and the V segment lost 5 bases, leaving 7 bases of the junction unmatched. The CDR3 has 15 residues. CDR1 LNHDA and CDR2 SQIVND come from the germline V gene (reference sequence). The CDR3 sequence is CASSGWDREDQPQHF. The CDR3, as DNA: TGTGCCAGTAGTGGTTGGGACAGGGAAGATCAGCCCCAGCATTTT.

This clonotype was counted at least ten times. The CDR3 DNA is TGTGCCAGCAGCGCCGGGACAGGGTTCATGAACACTGAAGCTTTCTTT. It is translated as CASSAGTGFMNTEAFF. V is TRBV5-6 and J is TRBJ1-1; TRBD1 matches at 9 bases. V lost 4 bases to trimming and J lost 0 bases; unmatched junction nucleotides: 7. The germline CDR1 and CDR2 sequences are SGHDT and YYEEEE. The CDR3 has 16 amino acids.

This clonotype was counted many times. The CDR3 region is CASSLGPGTGGEQYF. The CDR3 DNA follows: TGTGCCAGCAGCTTAGGACCCGGGACAGGGGGCGAGCAGTACTTC. The genes are TRBV11-3 and TRBJ2-7; TRBD1 agrees at 11 bases. CDR3 length: 15 amino acids. From germline, CDR1 is SGHNT and CDR2 YENEEA. The V segment lost 1 base and the J segment 6 bases; nucleotides outside the gene matches: 5.

This clonotype was observed once. One end of the junction varies from germline; a read error may be responsible. The chain recombines TRBV12-3 or TRBV12-4 with TRBJ2-1; the D is unclear. The CDR3 totals 11 residues. CDR3: CASSFGNGQFF. The CDR3 nucleotides are TGTGCCAGCAGTTTTGGCAATGGGCAGTTCTTC.

This clonotype has at least ten counts. This chain links TRBV20-1 with TRBJ2-7; 9 bases line up with TRBD2. The CDR3 length is 14 residues. Unmatched junction bases numbered 6, after V lost 3 bases and J lost 3 bases. Per the germline V gene, CDR1 is DFQATT and CDR2 is SNEGSKA (reference sequence). The CDR3 nucleotides read TGCAGTGCTAGGTCTAGCGGGACACACTACGAGCAGTACTTC. Translating gives CSARSSGTHYEQYF.

This clonotype was detected a few times. This sequence joins TRBV9 and TRBJ2-1, with D possibly being TRBD1 (5 bases). V gave up 0 bases and J gave up 8 bases, with 15 bases separating them. The CDR3 spans 15 residues. CDR1 is SGDLS, CDR2 YYNGEE, per germline. This CDR3 is CASSVVGRAGYEQFF. CDR3 bases: TGTGCCAGCAGCGTAGTCGGCAGGGCCGGCTATGAGCAGTTCTTC.

This clonotype was counted ten times or more. The gene calls are TRBV5-1 and TRBJ1-1, with a tentative D call TRBD1 (5 bases). Germline assignment: CDR1 SGHRS and CDR2 YFSETQ. Trimming took off 3 bases at V and 3 bases at J, with 24 bases between the two ends. This CDR3 is 18 amino acids long. In DNA, the CDR3 is TGCGCCAGCAGCTCGGGGGTACCGCTGTCAAAGGTTCACACTGAAGCTTTCTTT. Protein product: CASSSGVPLSKVHTEAFF.

The chain has TRBV2 and TRBJ2-1; weak D call: TRBD1 (7 bases). Germline V gives CDR1 SNHLY, CDR2 FYNNEI. V shed 4 bases and J shed 8 bases, with 18 bases lying between them. The CDR3 loop spans 15 amino acids. The DNA of the CDR3 is TGTGCCAGCAGTGGCAAGACAGGGAGGAGTGATGAGCAGTTCTTC. Translation: CASSGKTGRSDEQFF.

The rearrangement uses TRBV4-1 and TRBJ2-4, with TRBD1 matching 7 bases. The J segment lost 6 bases and the V segment lost 0 bases, leaving 5 bases of the junction unmatched. The length of the CDR3 is 15 residues. Germline V gives CDR1 MGHRA, CDR2 YSYEKL. This chain's CDR3 is CASSQDRQGGNIQYF. The CDR3 DNA is TGCGCCAGCAGCCAAGATAGACAGGGCGGAAACATTCAGTACTTC.

This clonotype appeared many times. This sequence joins TRBV20-1 and TRBJ2-3; possibly TRBD2 for D (5 bases). Germline V gene lookup returns CDR1 DFQATT and CDR2 SNEGSKA (reference sequence). V was shortened by 3 bases and J by 1 base, with 5 bases between the two germline ends. The CDR3 covers 12 residues. CDR3 DNA: TGCAGTGCTAGCGGGGGCACAGATACGCAGTATTTT. Protein product: CSASGGTDTQYF.